This entry lists 29 T cell receptor beta chains sequenced from one sample in a study of T cells in Graves' hyperthyroidism and ophthalmopathy. The CDR3 regions of TCR beta were amplified from RNA transcripts. TCR CDR3 regions were first amplified by RT-PCR with HTBI primers. TCRdb reprocessed the multiplex PCR reads via MiXCR and lists one record per CDR3 protein. The sample includes about 400,000 distinct CDR3 sequences, roughly an eighth of them seen just once. The specimen was blood. The origin of the receptors is a woman between 18 and 29 years old with Graves' hyperthyroidism.

As concerns this clonotype: This may stem from a read error, because a much larger clone lies one nucleotide away. The CDR3 here is CASSLEEGVNSPLHF. CDR3 sequence (DNA): TGTGCCAGCAGCTTAGAAGAGGGTGTTAATTCACCCCTCCACTTT. The genes are TRBV11-2 and TRBJ1-6; D gene unclear. The V gene lost 0 bases and the J gene lost 6 bases, with 9 bases spanning the gap. Germline V gene lookup returns CDR1 SGHAT and CDR2 FQNNGV. The CDR3 length is 15 residues.

The sample holds many counts of this clonotype. This chain connects TRBV12-3 or TRBV12-4 to TRBJ2-5, with 8 positions matching TRBD1. This CDR3 spans 15 amino acids. The junction had 8 bases not matched to a gene; V was cut back by 6 bases and J by 2 bases. The CDR3: CASSPDRDWQETQYF. Written as DNA, the CDR3 is TGTGCCAGCAGCCCGGACAGGGATTGGCAAGAGACCCAGTACTTC.

This clonotype was picked up many times. The chain recombines TRBV10-3 with TRBJ1-3; D unresolved. The germline V and J ends were trimmed by 0 bases and 0 bases, with 9 bases remaining between them. The CDR3 spans 16 residues. Germline assignment: CDR1 ENHRY and CDR2 SYGVKD. The chain's CDR3 is CAISESSPRSGNTIYF. The CDR3 nucleotides read TGTGCCATCAGTGAGTCGTCCCCTCGCTCTGGAAACACCATATATTTT.

This sequence joins TRBV12-3 or TRBV12-4 and TRBJ2-7; the D gene could be TRBD1 or TRBD2 (5 bases each). CDR3 length equals 15 residues. V lost 3 bases, J lost 1 base, and 13 bases lay in between. This CDR3 is CASSLGRGQSYEQYF. The CDR3 region has the DNA TGTGCCAGCAGTTTGGGGCGCGGGCAGTCCTACGAGCAGTACTTC.

This clonotype has only a few counts. V is TRBV9 and J is TRBJ2-3; no clear D gene. The CDR3 is 13 residues long. The V gene's germline CDR1 is SGDLS and CDR2 YYNGEE. V was clipped by 3 bases and J by 6 bases, with 11 bases between them. CDR3 loop: CASSAGPQDTQYF. The CDR3 bases are TGTGCCAGCAGCGCCGGCCCCCAGGATACGCAGTATTTT.

This clonotype was seen repeatedly, ten times or more. The rearrangement uses TRBV6-1 and TRBJ2-1, with D tentatively TRBD1 or TRBD2 (6 bases each). V lost 4 bases, J lost 13 bases, and 20 bases lay in between. Germline CDR1 is MNHNS and CDR2 is SASEGT. The CDR3 length is 14 residues. The CDR3: CASSGFTTGGEQFF. The CDR3, as DNA: TGTGCCAGCAGTGGGTTCACGACAGGCGGGGAACAGTTCTTC.

This clonotype was seen repeatedly, ten times or more. V usage is TRBV7-2 and J usage is TRBJ2-7, with D possibly being TRBD1 or TRBD2 (5 bases each). V was clipped by 5 bases and J by 3 bases, with 14 bases between them. CDR3 length: 14 residues. From germline, CDR1 is SGHTA and CDR2 FQGNSA. DNA for the CDR3: TGTGCCAGCAGCCCTGGGACCAACCACTACGAGCAGTACTTC. Translation: CASSPGTNHYEQYF.

The table lists this clonotype with many counts. The J gene is TRBJ2-7, the V gene TRBV28, with TRBD2 identical over 8 bases. The V gene's germline CDR1 is MDHEN and CDR2 SYDVKM. CDR3 size: 14 residues. Trimming took 6 bases from V and 2 from J; bases not matched to a gene: 6. The chain's CDR3 is CASRGSSGPYEQYF. CDR3 bases: TGTGCCAGCAGGGGATCTAGCGGGCCCTACGAGCAGTACTTC.

This clonotype came up many times. The chain employs TRBV11-1 and TRBJ1-2, with 8 bases identical to TRBD1. V shed 5 bases, J shed 7 bases, and the junction held 15 bases outside the gene matches. CDR1 is SGHAT and CDR2 is FQDESV in the germline V gene (reference sequence). The CDR3 loop spans 16 amino acids. CDR3 DNA: TGTGCCAGCAGCCCATCCCCCTCAGGGGGCTGGGGTGGCTACACCTTC. Translating it yields CASSPSPSGGWGGYTF.

The chain links TRBV30 to TRBJ1-2, with D unresolved. Germline CDR1 is GTSNPN and CDR2 is SVGIG (reference sequence). The CDR3 runs to 12 residues. For the CDR3, the DNA is TGTGTCGGGAGGCTGAGAAACTATGGCTACACCTTC. Translated, it gives CVGRLRNYGYTF.

The CDR3 DNA sequence: TGTGCCAGCAGCTTGGTGCCTAGCGGGGGAAAGGAGACCCAGTACTTC. Protein sequence: CASSLVPSGGKETQYF. This chain connects TRBV5-4 to TRBJ2-5; 10 bases line up with TRBD2. After removal of 0 bases from V and 5 bases from J, the junction contained 7 bases not matched to a gene. Germline-derived CDR1 and CDR2 are SGHNT and YYREEE (reference sequence). This CDR3 spans 16 amino acids. Drawing the rest from reference TRBV5-4 and TRBJ2-5, the complete variable domain is ETGVTQSPTHLIKTRGQQVTLRCSSQSGHNTVSWYQQALGQGPQFIFQYYREEENGRGNFPPRFSGLQFPNYSSELNVNALELDDSALYLCASSLVPSGGKETQYFGPGTRLLVL.

This clonotype has ten or more counts. The chain has TRBV6-1 and TRBJ1-2; weak D call: TRBD1 (6 bases). V shed 6 bases and J shed 6 bases, with 14 bases lying between them. Germline CDR1 is MNHNS and CDR2 is SASEGT. The CDR3 is made up of 13 amino acids. DNA of the CDR3: TGTGCCAGCAGGAAACCAGGGGTACATGGCTACACCTTC. Translating it yields CASRKPGVHGYTF.

As concerns this clonotype: This may be a read error: a much more frequent sequence differs by one nucleotide. V and J are TRBV3-1 and TRBJ1-1; 7 bases map to TRBD1. The CDR3 has 12 amino acids. Germline CDR1 LGHDT, CDR2 YNNKEL (reference sequence). The CDR3 region is CTSSDYRGGAFF. Here the CDR3 DNA reads TGTACCAGCAGTGATTACAGGGGTGGGGCTTTCTTT.

Ten or more counts support this clonotype. The rearrangement uses TRBV5-1 and TRBJ1-1; tentative D call: TRBD1 (6 bases). V was cut by 7 bases and J by 6 bases, with 16 bases left in between. The CDR3 spans 13 residues. The germline V gene has CDR1 SGHRS and CDR2 YFSETQ. The CDR3 DNA reads TGCGCCAGCGGCGGTACAGGGTTGGCTGAAGCTTTCTTT. The encoded protein is CASGGTGLAEAFF.

V and J are TRBV20-1 and TRBJ2-7; D gene unclear. There are 15 residues in the CDR3. CDR1 is DFQATT and CDR2 is SNEGSKA in the germline V gene (reference sequence). Trimming cost V 3 bases and J 1 base, with 16 bases left between them. DNA for the CDR3: TGCAGTGCTAGCGACGGGCAGGTGACTTCCTACGAGCAGTACTTC. Translated, it gives CSASDGQVTSYEQYF.

This clonotype was detected ten times or more. The gene calls are TRBV7-3 and TRBJ2-1; 10 bases match TRBD2. Trimming cost V 5 bases and J 4 bases; bases outside gene matches: 5. There are 15 residues in the CDR3. Germline V gene lookup returns CDR1 SGHTA and CDR2 FQGTGA. The CDR3 region has the DNA TGTGCCAGCAGCCTTAGCGGGGGGCCATACAATGAGCAGTTCTTC. It encodes CASSLSGGPYNEQFF.

The chain has TRBV2 and TRBJ2-6; TRBD1 agrees at 10 bases. CDR1 and CDR2 from the germline V gene are SNHLY and FYNNEI. J lost 1 base, V lost 4 bases, and 4 bases had no gene match. The length of the CDR3 is 17 residues. This CDR3 reads CASSARQGASGANVLTF. Written as DNA, the CDR3 is TGTGCCAGCAGTGCACGACAGGGGGCGTCTGGGGCCAACGTCCTGACTTTC.

About this clonotype: A much larger clone lies one base from this, so it may be a read error. V gene TRBV24-1 combines with J gene TRBJ2-3; 8 bases map to TRBD2. The V and J ends lost 9 bases and 10 bases, in that order; junction bases with no gene match: 5. The CDR3 is 11 amino acids. Germline V gives CDR1 KGHDR, CDR2 SFDVKD. The CDR3 bases are TGTGCCACCGCCCGGGGGGGTGCGCAGTATTTT. It codes for CATARGGAQYF.

Turning to this clonotype: This may arise from a read error, as a much more abundant clone is one base away. This chain uses TRBV2 with TRBJ2-2, with D possibly TRBD1 on 6 matching bases. Germline V CDR1 and CDR2: SNHLY, FYNNEI. The CDR3 runs 16 residues. DNA of the CDR3: TGTGCCATCAGTGAAGGACAGACAGCGTACACCGGGGAGCTGTTTTTT. Protein sequence: CAISEGQTAYTGELFF. The full variable domain, completed using reference TRBV2 and TRBJ2-2, is EPEVTQTPSHQVTQMGQEVILRCVPISNHLYFYWYRQILGQKVEFLVSFYNNEISEKSEIFDDQFSVERPDGSNFTLKIRSTKLEDSAMYFCAISEGQTAYTGELFFGEGSRLTVL.

The rearrangement joins TRBV4-3 to TRBJ2-5; 8 bases are shared with TRBD1. With V trimmed by 1 base and J by 3 bases, 1 base remained unmatched. CDR1 LGHNA and CDR2 YSLEER come from the germline V gene. The length of the CDR3 is 14 residues. CDR3 region: CASSQGQGKETQYF. The CDR3 nucleotides read TGCGCCAGCAGCCAAGGACAGGGGAAAGAGACCCAGTACTTC.

This clonotype showed up many times. This chain connects TRBV12-3 or TRBV12-4 to TRBJ2-2, with 10 bases that match TRBD2. The V segment lost 6 bases and the J segment 2 bases; nucleotides outside the gene matches: 12. The CDR3 totals 18 residues. The CDR3 DNA sequence: TGTGCCAGCAGCCCTTGGCTAGCGGGAGTTATTAACACCGGGGAGCTGTTTTTT. Its protein is CASSPWLAGVINTGELFF.

This clonotype was picked up a small number of times. The chain links TRBV19 to TRBJ2-2, with D unclear. The CDR3 covers 14 residues. V was cut by 6 bases and J by 6 bases, with 14 bases left in between. From germline, CDR1 is LNHDA and CDR2 SQIVND (reference sequence). This chain's CDR3 is CASSPSVDAGELFF. The CDR3 nucleotides are TGTGCCAGTAGCCCTTCAGTTGACGCCGGGGAGCTGTTTTTT. Drawing the rest from reference TRBV19 and TRBJ2-2, the complete variable domain is DGGITQSPKYLFRKEGQNVTLSCEQNLNHDAMYWYRQDPGQGLRLIYYSQIVNDFQKGDIAEGYSVSREKKESFPLTVTSAQKNPTAFYLCASSPSVDAGELFFGEGSRLTVL.

As for this clonotype: With a much larger clone just one base away, this may be a read error. V usage is TRBV3-1 and J usage is TRBJ1-4, with 7 bases identical to TRBD1. V shed 3 bases and J 8 bases; nucleotides not matched to a gene: 12. This CDR3 contains 16 residues. Germline CDR1 is LGHDT and CDR2 is YNNKEL (reference sequence). DNA of the CDR3: TGTGCCAGCAGCCAGGGGATGACAGGGCTTCCCGAAAAACTGTTTTTT. This gives the protein CASSQGMTGLPEKLFF. Full variable domain (outside the CDR3, taken from reference TRBV3-1 and TRBJ1-4): DTAVSQTPKYLVTQMGNDKSIKCEQNLGHDTMYWYKQDSKKFLKIMFSYNNKELIINETVPNRFSPKSPDKAHLNLHINSLELGDSAVYFCASSQGMTGLPEKLFFGSGTQLSVL.

There are many counts of this clonotype. V is TRBV12-3 or TRBV12-4 and J is TRBJ1-1; D is ambiguous. The V end lost 3 bases, the J end lost 0 bases, and 8 bases lay between the germline ends. CDR3 length: 14 amino acids. CDR3 sequence reads: CASSLRRLNTEAFF. In DNA form, the CDR3 reads TGTGCCAGCAGTTTGAGGCGCTTGAACACTGAAGCTTTCTTT.

There are many counts of this clonotype. V gene TRBV6-1 combines with J gene TRBJ2-1, with 11 bases fitting TRBD2. V shed 7 bases and J 4 bases; nucleotides not matched to a gene: 6. This CDR3 spans 15 amino acids. Germline CDR1 MNHNS, CDR2 SASEGT. The CDR3 coding sequence is TGTGCCAGCATCGCCCTAGCGGGGGGTTACAATGAGCAGTTCTTC. Translated, it gives CASIALAGGYNEQFF.

This clonotype was recorded many times. J is TRBJ2-7 and V is TRBV24-1; D remains ambiguous. The V gene's germline CDR1 is KGHDR and CDR2 SFDVKD. There are 12 residues in the CDR3. V lost 1 base, J lost 4 bases, and 4 bases lay in between. The CDR3 DNA follows: TGTGCCACCAGTGATTTTTGGTACGAGCAGTACTTC. This gives the protein CATSDFWYEQYF.

The chain uses TRBV12-3 or TRBV12-4 and TRBJ2-1; 8 bases are a match to TRBD2. This CDR3 is 14 amino acids long. J was trimmed by 7 bases and V by 2 bases; bases with no gene match: 4. CDR3: CASSLTGGGNEQFF. The CDR3 bases are TGTGCCAGCAGTTTAACCGGGGGGGGAAATGAGCAGTTCTTC.

This clonotype appeared many times. The chain links TRBV12-3 or TRBV12-4 to TRBJ1-2, with 9 bases fitting TRBD1. This CDR3 is built from 13 residues. Trimming at V came to 5 bases and at J to 8 bases, leaving 6 bases not matched to a gene. Here the CDR3 DNA reads TGTGCCAGCAGTCTAAACAGGGGGCGAGGCTACACCTTC. Amino acid sequence: CASSLNRGRGYTF.

This clonotype was seen ten or more times. This sequence joins TRBV7-2 and TRBJ2-7; D not certain. The CDR3 is 11 residues long. V was trimmed by 5 bases and J by 4 bases, leaving 6 bases between them. In germline, CDR1 is SGHTA, CDR2 FQGNSA. In DNA, the CDR3 is TGTGCCAGCAGCCCAGCGTACGAGCAGTACTTC. This encodes CASSPAYEQYF.